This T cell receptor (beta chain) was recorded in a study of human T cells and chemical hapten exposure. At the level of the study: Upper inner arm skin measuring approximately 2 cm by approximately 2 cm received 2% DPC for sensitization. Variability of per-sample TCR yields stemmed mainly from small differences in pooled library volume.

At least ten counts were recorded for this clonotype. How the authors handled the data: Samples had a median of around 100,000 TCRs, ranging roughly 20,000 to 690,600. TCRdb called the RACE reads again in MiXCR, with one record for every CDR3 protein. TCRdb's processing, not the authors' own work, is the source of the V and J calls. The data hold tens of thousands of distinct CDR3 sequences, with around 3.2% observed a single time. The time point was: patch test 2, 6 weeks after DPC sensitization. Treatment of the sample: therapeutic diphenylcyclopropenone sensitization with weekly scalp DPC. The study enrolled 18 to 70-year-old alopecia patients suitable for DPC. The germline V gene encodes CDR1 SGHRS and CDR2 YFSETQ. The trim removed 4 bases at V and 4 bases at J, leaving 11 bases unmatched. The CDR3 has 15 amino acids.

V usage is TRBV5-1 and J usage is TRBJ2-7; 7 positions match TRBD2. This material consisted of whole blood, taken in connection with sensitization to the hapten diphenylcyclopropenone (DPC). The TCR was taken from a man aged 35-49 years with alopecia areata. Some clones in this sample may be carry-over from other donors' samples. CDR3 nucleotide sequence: TGCGCCAGCAGCCCCCGGGAGTCGCGGGGGTACGAGCAGTACTTC. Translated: CASSPRESRGYEQYF.